The source of this T cell receptor (beta chain) is a study of spatial heterogeneity in lung cancer. Study summary: The library had UMIs, and each TCR and UMI pair averaged more than ten raw reads. General study findings and limits: In blood, ubiquitous expanded tumor TCRs appeared more at resection than follow-up.

Specified time point: sample taken at primary tumor resection. The sequenced material consisted of unsorted whole RNA from tumor, nontumor lung or frozen PBMC. A note on this clonotype: Its antigen is as yet unknown.

CDR1 SNHLY and CDR2 FYNNEI come from the germline V gene. The V end was cut by 7 bases, the J end by 2 bases, with 15 bases between. This CDR3 has 15 residues. TCRdb reprocessed the 5' RACE reads with MiXCR, giving one entry per CDR3 protein. This repertoire shows around 24,000 distinct CDR3 sequences, roughly 12% found once; its top ten account for about 25%. The chain links TRBV2 to TRBJ1-5; D perhaps matches TRBD1 (5 bases). The clonotype originates from a female donor with early-stage non-small cell lung cancer. Specimen: PBMCs, collected at surgery. The CDR3 nucleotides are TGTGCCAGCACAACCGGAATGGGGGGCAATCAGCCCCAGCATTTT. This codes for CASTTGMGGNQPQHF.